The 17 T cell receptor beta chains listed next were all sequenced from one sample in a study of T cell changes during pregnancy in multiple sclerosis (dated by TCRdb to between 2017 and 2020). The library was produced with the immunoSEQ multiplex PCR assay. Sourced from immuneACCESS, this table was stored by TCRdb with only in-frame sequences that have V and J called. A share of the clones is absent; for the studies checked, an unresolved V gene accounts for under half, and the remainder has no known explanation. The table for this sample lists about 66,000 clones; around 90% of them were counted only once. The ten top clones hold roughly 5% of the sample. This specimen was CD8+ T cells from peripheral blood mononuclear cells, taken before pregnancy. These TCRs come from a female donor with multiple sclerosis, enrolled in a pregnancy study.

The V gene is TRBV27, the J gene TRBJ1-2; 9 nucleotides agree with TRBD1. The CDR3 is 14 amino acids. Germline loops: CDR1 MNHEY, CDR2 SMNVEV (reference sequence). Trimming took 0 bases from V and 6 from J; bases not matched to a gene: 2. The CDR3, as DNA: TGTGCCAGCAGTTTATCCCGGGACAGGGATGGCTACACCTTC. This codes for CASSLSRDRDGYTF.

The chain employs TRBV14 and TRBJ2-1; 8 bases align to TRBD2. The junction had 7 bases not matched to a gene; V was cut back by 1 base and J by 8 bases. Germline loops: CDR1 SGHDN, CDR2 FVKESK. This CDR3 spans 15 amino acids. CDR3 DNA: TGTGCCAGCAGCCAAGTAGCGGGGTCCCTATATGAGCAGTTCTTC. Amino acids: CASSQVAGSLYEQFF.

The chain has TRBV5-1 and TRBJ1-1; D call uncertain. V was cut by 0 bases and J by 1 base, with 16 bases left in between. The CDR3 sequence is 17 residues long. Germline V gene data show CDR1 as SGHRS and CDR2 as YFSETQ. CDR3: CASSLAFSGEWNTEAFF. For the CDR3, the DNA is TGCGCCAGCAGCTTGGCATTCAGTGGAGAGTGGAACACTGAAGCTTTCTTT.

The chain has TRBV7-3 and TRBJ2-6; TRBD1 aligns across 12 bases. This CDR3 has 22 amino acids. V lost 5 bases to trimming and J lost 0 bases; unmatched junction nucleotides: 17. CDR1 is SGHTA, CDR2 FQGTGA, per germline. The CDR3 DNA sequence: TGTGCCAGCAGCCTACCCGAGCCGGGACAGGGGGCGTTCAGCTCTGGGGCCAACGTCCTGACTTTC. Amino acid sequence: CASSLPEPGQGAFSSGANVLTF. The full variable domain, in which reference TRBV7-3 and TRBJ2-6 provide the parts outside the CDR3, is GAGVSQTPSNKVTEKGKYVELRCDPISGHTALYWYRQSLGQGPEFLIYFQGTGAADDSGLPNDRFFAVRPEGSVSTLKIQRTERGDSAVYLCASSLPEPGQGAFSSGANVLTFGAGSRLTVL.

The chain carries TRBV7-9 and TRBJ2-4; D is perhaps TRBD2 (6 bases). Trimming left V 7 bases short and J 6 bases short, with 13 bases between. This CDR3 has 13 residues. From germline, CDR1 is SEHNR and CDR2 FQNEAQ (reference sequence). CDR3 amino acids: CASNPGVGNIQYF. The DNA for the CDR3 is TGTGCCAGCAACCCGGGGGTGGGAAACATTCAGTACTTC.

CDR3 region: CASSTSGTGANTIYF. DNA of the CDR3: TGTGCCAGCAGCACCTCCGGGACAGGGGCGAACACCATATATTTT. This chain connects TRBV21-1 to TRBJ1-3; the table's D call, TRBD1, was not checked against the DNA. TRBV21-1 is labeled a pseudogene. The CDR3 is 15 amino acids.

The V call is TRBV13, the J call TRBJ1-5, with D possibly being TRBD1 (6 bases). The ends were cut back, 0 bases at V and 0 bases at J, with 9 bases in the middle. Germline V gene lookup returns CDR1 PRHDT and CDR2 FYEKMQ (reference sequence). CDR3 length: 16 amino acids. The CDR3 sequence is CASSLGRQASNQPQHF. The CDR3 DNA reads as TGTGCCAGCAGCTTAGGCCGACAGGCTAGCAATCAGCCCCAGCATTTT.

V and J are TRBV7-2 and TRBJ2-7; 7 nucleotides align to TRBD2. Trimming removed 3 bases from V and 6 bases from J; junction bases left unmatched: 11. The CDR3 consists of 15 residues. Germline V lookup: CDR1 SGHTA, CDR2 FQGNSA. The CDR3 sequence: CASSFTGGGRGEQYF. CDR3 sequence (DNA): TGTGCCAGCAGCTTTACGGGGGGAGGACGGGGCGAGCAGTACTTC.

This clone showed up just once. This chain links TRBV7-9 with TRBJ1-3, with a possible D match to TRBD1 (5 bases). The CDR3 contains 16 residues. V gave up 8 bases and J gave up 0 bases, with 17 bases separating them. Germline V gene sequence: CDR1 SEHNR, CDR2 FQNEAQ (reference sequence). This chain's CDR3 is CASVGHRRASGNTIYF. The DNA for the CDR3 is TGTGCCAGCGTCGGACATCGGAGGGCCTCTGGAAACACCATATATTTT.

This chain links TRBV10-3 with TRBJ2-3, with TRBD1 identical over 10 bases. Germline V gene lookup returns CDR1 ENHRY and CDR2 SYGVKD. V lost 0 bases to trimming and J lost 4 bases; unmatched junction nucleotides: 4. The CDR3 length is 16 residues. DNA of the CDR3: TGTGCCATCAGTGAGTCGAAAGGACAGGGGGCAGATACGCAGTATTTT. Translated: CAISESKGQGADTQYF.

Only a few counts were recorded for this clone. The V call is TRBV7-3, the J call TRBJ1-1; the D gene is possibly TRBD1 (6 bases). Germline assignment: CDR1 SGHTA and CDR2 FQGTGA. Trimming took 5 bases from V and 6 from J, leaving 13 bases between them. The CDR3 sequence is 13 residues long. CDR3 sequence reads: CASSPQGIPEAFF. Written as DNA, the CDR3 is TGTGCCAGCAGCCCCCAGGGGATCCCTGAAGCTTTCTTT.

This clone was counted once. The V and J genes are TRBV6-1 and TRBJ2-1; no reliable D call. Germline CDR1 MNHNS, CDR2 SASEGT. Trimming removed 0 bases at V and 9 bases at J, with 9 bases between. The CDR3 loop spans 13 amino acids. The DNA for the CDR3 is TGTGCCAGCAGTGAAGCAGAGAGCCCTGAGCAGTTCTTC. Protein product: CASSEAESPEQFF.

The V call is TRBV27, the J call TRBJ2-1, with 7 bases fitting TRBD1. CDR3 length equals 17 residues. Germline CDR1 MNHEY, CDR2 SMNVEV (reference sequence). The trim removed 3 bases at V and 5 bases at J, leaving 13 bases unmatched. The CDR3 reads CASSFQAATGAHNEQFF. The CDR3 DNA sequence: TGTGCCAGCAGTTTCCAAGCCGCTACAGGGGCCCACAATGAGCAGTTCTTC.

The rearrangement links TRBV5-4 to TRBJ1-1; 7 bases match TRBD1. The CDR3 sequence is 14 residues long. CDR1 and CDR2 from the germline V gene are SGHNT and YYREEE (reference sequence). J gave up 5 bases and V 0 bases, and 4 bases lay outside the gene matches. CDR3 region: CASSLEGDRTEAFF. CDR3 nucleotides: TGTGCCAGCAGCTTGGAAGGGGACAGAACTGAAGCTTTCTTT.

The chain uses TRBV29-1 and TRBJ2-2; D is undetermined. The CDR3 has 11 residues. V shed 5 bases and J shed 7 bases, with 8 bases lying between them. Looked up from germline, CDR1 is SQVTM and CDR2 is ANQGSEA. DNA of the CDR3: TGCAGCGTTAGAGCCGGCGGGGAGCTGTTTTTT. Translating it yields CSVRAGGELFF.

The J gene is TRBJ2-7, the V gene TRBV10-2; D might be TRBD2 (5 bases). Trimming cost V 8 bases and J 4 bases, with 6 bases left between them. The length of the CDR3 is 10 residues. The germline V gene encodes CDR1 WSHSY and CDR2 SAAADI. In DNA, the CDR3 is TGCGCCAGCGGGGAGTACGAGCAGTACTTC. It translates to CASGEYEQYF.

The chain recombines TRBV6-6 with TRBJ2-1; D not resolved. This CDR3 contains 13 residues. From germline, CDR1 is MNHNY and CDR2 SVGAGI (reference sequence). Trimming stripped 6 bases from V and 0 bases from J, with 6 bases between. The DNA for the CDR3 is TGTGCCAGCAGCCCCAGCTCCTACAATGAGCAGTTCTTC. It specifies CASSPSSYNEQFF.